One sample yielded the 9 T cell receptor beta chains listed below, sequenced in a study of shared clonotypes between healthy human individuals. The repertoire was sequenced with immunoSEQ multiplex PCR; TCRdb's copy has only in-frame clones and lacks some. The sample holds some 650,000 clones, around 97% seen once. The sequenced sample was naive CD4+ T cells sorted from blood. The subset denotes: CD45RA+ positively selected. The receptors shown here come from a woman in her twenties or thirties in good health.

The genes are TRBV28 and TRBJ1-3; D uncertain. The CDR3 has 16 residues. V was shortened by 7 bases and J by 1 base, with 17 bases between the two germline ends. Germline V CDR1 and CDR2: MDHEN, SYDVKM. CDR3 amino acids: CASNTRKGGSGNTIYF. The CDR3, as DNA: TGTGCCAGCAATACCCGAAAAGGTGGATCTGGAAACACCATATATTTT.

J is TRBJ1-3 and V is TRBV6-5; no definite D call. The germline CDR1 and CDR2 sequences are MNHEY and SVGAGI. The V end was cut by 2 bases, the J end by 0 bases, with 2 bases between. The CDR3 totals 13 residues. CDR3 nucleotide sequence: TGTGCCAGCAGTTACCGCTCTGGAAACACCATATATTTT. Its protein is CASSYRSGNTIYF.

The chain combines TRBV28 with TRBJ1-1, with D tentatively TRBD1 (5 bases). V dropped 4 bases and J dropped 4 bases, with 25 bases sitting between them. The CDR3 has 18 amino acids. Germline assignment: CDR1 MDHEN and CDR2 SYDVKM. In DNA, the CDR3 is TGTGCCAGCAGTTCCCCGATGGGCCGGGGGGGGTTAATCACTGAAGCTTTCTTT. This sequence encodes CASSSPMGRGGLITEAFF.

This rearrangement joins TRBV5-1 to TRBJ1-2; 10 nucleotides line up with TRBD1. This CDR3 region has 16 residues. CDR1 is SGHRS and CDR2 is YFSETQ in the germline V gene. After removal of 2 bases from V and 8 bases from J, the junction contained 12 bases not matched to a gene. The CDR3 sequence: CASSLPGQGSSQGYTF. The CDR3 nucleotides are TGCGCCAGCAGCTTACCGGGACAGGGGTCGAGTCAGGGCTACACCTTC.

J is TRBJ2-7 and V is TRBV5-1; 10 bases fit TRBD2. CDR3 length equals 17 residues. CDR1 and CDR2 from the germline V gene are SGHRS and YFSETQ. Trimming removed 0 bases from V and 3 bases from J; junction bases left unmatched: 9. CDR3 nucleotides: TGCGCCAGCAGCTTGGCCGCAGCGGGAGGGCCAAGCTACGAGCAGTACTTC. It specifies CASSLAAAGGPSYEQYF.

The chain combines TRBV5-1 with TRBJ1-2; possible D gene TRBD1, 6 bases. There are 14 residues in the CDR3. With 4 bases removed from V and 6 bases from J, the gap between germline ends came to 16 bases. Looked up from germline, CDR1 is SGHRS and CDR2 is YFSETQ. The CDR3 DNA reads as TGCGCCAGCAGCCCAAGCAACAGGGTAGATGGCTACACCTTC. Amino acid sequence: CASSPSNRVDGYTF.

The V call is TRBV5-5, the J call TRBJ2-6; TRBD1 matches at 7 bases. Germline V gives CDR1 SGHKS, CDR2 YYEKEE (reference sequence). V trimming: 4 bases; J trimming: 0 bases; junction bases outside the gene matches: 10. The CDR3 totals 18 residues. Here the CDR3 DNA reads TGTGCCAGCAGCCCGGCGGGCGCAGGGGGCTCTGGGGCCAACGTCCTGACTTTC. Protein product: CASSPAGAGGSGANVLTF.

This clone was counted a single time. This sequence joins TRBV21-1 and TRBJ2-7; the table's D gene call, TRBD1, was not cross checked with the DNA. TRBV21-1 is termed a pseudogene. The CDR3 sequence is 11 residues long. Written as DNA, the CDR3 is TGTGCCAGCAGCCCAGAACACGAGCAGTACTTC. Translated: CASSPEHEQYF.

The rearrangement links TRBV25-1 to TRBJ2-5; 8 bases map to TRBD1. The CDR3 runs to 15 residues. Germline assignment: CDR1 MGHDK and CDR2 SYGVNS. Unmatched junction bases numbered 7, after V lost 3 bases and J lost 4 bases. CDR3 region: CASSDLADRGETQYF. CDR3 in DNA: TGTGCCAGCAGTGACCTCGCCGACAGGGGAGAGACCCAGTACTTC. Filled out from reference TRBV25-1 and TRBJ2-5, the complete variable domain reads EADIYQTPRYLVIGTGKKITLECSQTMGHDKMYWYQQDPGMELHLIHYSYGVNSTEKGDLSSESTVSRIRTEHFPLTLESARPSHTSQYLCASSDLADRGETQYFGPGTRLLVL.